Sequencing of this T cell receptor (beta chain) was carried out in a study of T cells in Graves' hyperthyroidism and ophthalmopathy. Germline V gene data show CDR1 as MDHEN and CDR2 as SYDVKM. The CDR3 consists of 15 residues. Trimming pared 5 bases from V and 1 base from J, leaving 14 bases between. Authors of the study amplified TCR beta CDR3 regions from RNA transcripts. Carried out on the TCR CDR3, a first-round RT-PCR used the HTBI primer set. TCRdb ran MiXCR on the multiplex PCR reads and lists one entry per CDR3 protein. The table lists about 600,000 distinct CDR3 sequences, about a sixth of them singletons.

The source of this sequence is a woman aged 40 to 50 with Graves' ophthalmopathy. Sequencing was done on a sample of blood. The chain is built from TRBV28 and TRBJ1-2; D is uncertain. The DNA of the CDR3 is TGTGCCAGCAGTCCGCTTGGACGGGTTAACTATGGCTACACCTTC. It yields the protein CASSPLGRVNYGYTF.